The 16 T cell receptor beta chains given below trace back to one sample, sequenced in a study of regulatory T cells in long-lasting Graves disease. Library construction for TCR beta used iRepertoire HTBI primers and Arm-PCR of CDR3 regions. In TCRdb, the multiplex PCR reads were re-called with MiXCR into one record per CDR3 protein. The data show some 560,000 distinct CDR3 sequences, about 16% seen once. Time point in this sample: newly diagnosed GD, antithyroid drugs for less than 3 months. Researchers made the TCR library from RNA that was extracted from PBMCs. These data were also reused for a study on T cells in Graves' hyperthyroidism and ophthalmopathy.

The sequenced sample was peripheral blood mononuclear cells (PBMCs), obtained at new diagnosis, from a patient treated with antithyroid drugs. The source is a middle-aged woman with Graves disease.

This clonotype was seen ten or more times. This chain connects TRBV29-1 to TRBJ2-2, with 8 nucleotides matching TRBD2. Trimming at V came to 6 bases and at J to 0 bases, leaving 3 bases not matched to a gene. The CDR3 has 14 amino acids. The germline gives CDR1 SQVTM, CDR2 ANQGSEA. For the CDR3, the DNA is TGCAGCGTGCGGGGGGCCGCGAACACCGGGGAGCTGTTTTTT. This codes for CSVRGAANTGELFF.

This clonotype came up a few times. The V gene is TRBV2, the J gene TRBJ2-2; no clear D gene. The CDR3 runs 15 residues. Trimming shortened V by 0 bases and J by 4 bases, and 9 bases separated the two germline ends. The germline V gene encodes CDR1 SNHLY and CDR2 FYNNEI. For the CDR3, the DNA is TGTGCCAGCAGTGAAGCAAAAGCAGGCACCGGGGAGCTGTTTTTT. As protein: CASSEAKAGTGELFF.

This sequence joins TRBV12-3 or TRBV12-4 and TRBJ2-5; 14 bases match TRBD2. The CDR3 totals 16 residues. With V trimmed by 5 bases and J by 2 bases, 4 bases remained unmatched. The CDR3 is CASSAGLAGVQETQYF. The CDR3, as DNA: TGTGCCAGCAGTGCGGGACTAGCGGGGGTTCAAGAGACCCAGTACTTC.

The table lists this clonotype with a few counts. This chain connects TRBV6-5 to TRBJ1-2, with D perhaps matching TRBD1 (5 bases). Deletions cut 0 bases from V and 6 bases from J, with 14 bases between. CDR3 length: 15 residues. Germline loops: CDR1 MNHEY, CDR2 SVGAGI. The CDR3 nucleotides read TGTGCCAGCAGTTACTCGGCCAGGGACTCGGATGGCTACACCTTC. This translates into CASSYSARDSDGYTF.

This clonotype was counted many times. The chain joins TRBV27 to TRBJ1-5, with D hard to call. V lost 5 bases, J lost 2 bases, and 10 bases lay in between. The CDR3 length is 14 residues. Germline values: CDR1 MNHEY, CDR2 SMNVEV (reference sequence). The DNA of the CDR3 is TGTGCCAGCAGTATCTCGATGGGCAATCAGCCCCAGCATTTT. Its protein product is CASSISMGNQPQHF.

This chain's CDR3 is CASSFFPDTQYF. DNA of the CDR3: TGTGCCAGCAGCTTCTTCCCAGATACGCAGTATTTT. The J gene is TRBJ2-3, the V gene TRBV11-2; D remains unclear. The CDR3 sequence is 12 residues long. Trimming removed 3 bases from V and 4 bases from J, with 5 bases in between. Germline loops: CDR1 SGHAT, CDR2 FQNNGV.

The chain employs TRBV18 and TRBJ2-3, with D perhaps TRBD1 (6 bases). V was clipped by 2 bases and J by 8 bases, with 20 bases between them. The germline V gene encodes CDR1 KGHSH and CDR2 LQKENI. This CDR3 is built from 16 residues. CDR3 in DNA: TGTGCCAGCTCACCAACGCCGGACAGCCAAACGGGTACGCAGTATTTT. This encodes CASSPTPDSQTGTQYF.

This clonotype appeared once. A far more abundant clone sits one base away, making this likely a read error. V gene TRBV13 combines with J gene TRBJ2-1, with no clear D. The CDR3 loop spans 12 amino acids. CDR1 and CDR2 from the germline V gene are PRHDT and FYEKMQ (reference sequence). V lost 6 bases, J lost 8 bases, and 11 bases lay in between. The CDR3 sequence: CASRRSADEQFF. The CDR3 region has the DNA TGTGCCAGCAGGAGGTCAGCCGATGAGCAGTTCTTC.

This clonotype was counted a few times. The rearrangement links TRBV4-1 to TRBJ1-6; D is ambiguous. There are 15 residues in the CDR3. The V gene's germline CDR1 is MGHRA and CDR2 YSYEKL. Between the trimmed V and J ends, which lost 1 base and 0 bases, there was a span of 4 bases. CDR3 sequence (DNA): TGCGCCAGCAGCCAAGTTGGCTCCTATAATTCACCCCTCCACTTT. Protein sequence: CASSQVGSYNSPLHF.

In this sample, this clonotype turned up many times. The CDR3 DNA is TGTGCCAGCAGCCCCACGGACAGGGGTTTCGAAAAACTGTTTTTT. This sequence encodes CASSPTDRGFEKLFF. This chain connects TRBV11-2 to TRBJ1-4; 9 bases are shared with TRBD1. V was clipped by 5 bases and J by 8 bases; unmatched bases: 9. The CDR3 runs 15 residues. Germline values: CDR1 SGHAT, CDR2 FQNNGV.

In its sample, this clonotype was seen a few times. The chain combines TRBV7-2 with TRBJ2-3; 8 bases line up with TRBD2. Germline CDR1 reads SGHTA; CDR2 reads FQGNSA. The trim removed 1 base at V and 8 bases at J, leaving 8 bases unmatched. This CDR3 has 15 residues. The CDR3 here is CASSLGPGGPGTQYF. CDR3 DNA sequence: TGTGCCAGCAGCTTAGGGCCGGGGGGGCCGGGTACGCAGTATTTT.

The table lists this clonotype with many counts. This chain connects TRBV7-9 to TRBJ2-1, with D unclear. In germline, CDR1 is SEHNR, CDR2 FQNEAQ (reference sequence). The CDR3 has 12 residues. V was pared by 6 bases and J by 7 bases, with 10 bases between. The CDR3 DNA reads as TGTGCCAGCAGTTCAGGTGGGAATGAGCAGTTCTTC. Its protein is CASSSGGNEQFF.

This clonotype showed up many times. The rearrangement joins TRBV12-3 or TRBV12-4 to TRBJ1-2; D not resolved. CDR3 size: 14 residues. The V end was cut by 6 bases, the J end by 8 bases, with 19 bases between. CDR3 sequence (DNA): TGTGCCAGCAGCCCCCAGCCCGCAGGATCGGGCTACACCTTC. This sequence encodes CASSPQPAGSGYTF.

This clonotype has ten or more counts. J is TRBJ2-3 and V is TRBV7-3; 8 bases are shared with TRBD2. Trimming cost V 1 base and J 1 base; bases outside gene matches: 4. This CDR3 has 16 residues. CDR1 is SGHTA and CDR2 is FQGTGA in the germline V gene. CDR3 sequence reads: CASSLRPGLGTDTQYF. DNA of the CDR3: TGTGCCAGCAGCTTAAGGCCGGGACTAGGCACAGATACGCAGTATTTT.

This clonotype was seen a few times. The chain employs TRBV7-9 and TRBJ1-3, with 7 bases aligning to TRBD1. Germline CDR1 and CDR2: SEHNR and FQNEAQ (reference sequence). The CDR3 is 16 residues long. V trimming: 3 bases; J trimming: 2 bases; junction bases outside the gene matches: 7. The CDR3 region has the DNA TGTGCCAGCAGCTTTCTTGGGGACAGTCCTGGAAACACCATATATTTT. This gives the protein CASSFLGDSPGNTIYF. Full variable domain (missing parts from reference TRBV7-9 and TRBJ1-3): DTGVSQNPRHKITKRGQNVTFRCDPISEHNRLYWYRQTLGQGPEFLTYFQNEAQLEKSRLLSDRFSAERPKGSFSTLEIQRTEQGDSAMYLCASSFLGDSPGNTIYFGEGSWLTVV.

The sample holds many counts of this clonotype. The chain has TRBV3-1 and TRBJ2-2; 9 nucleotides align to TRBD1. Germline CDR1 and CDR2: LGHDT and YNNKEL (reference sequence). This CDR3 has 16 amino acids. The V gene end was trimmed by 0 bases and the J gene end by 5 bases; junction bases not matched to a gene: 4. The CDR3: CASSQDGTGQTGELFF. The CDR3, as DNA: TGTGCCAGCAGCCAAGATGGGACAGGGCAGACCGGGGAGCTGTTTTTT.